This entry describes one TCR beta chain. Its target is not known. This record comes from a study of cytomegalovirus exposure and HLA in healthy donors. About the study: Clustering assigned over 70% of the approximately 390 genotyped donors to the Caucasian-associated ancestry cluster. Overall study results and limits: V- and J-gene trimming of TCR beta was linked (in a later analysis) to a missense DCLRE1C variant. Beyond CMV serostatus, there was no information to go on about immune exposure.

The CDR3 is 13 amino acids. The germline V and J ends were trimmed by 4 bases and 3 bases, with 10 bases remaining between them. Germline-derived CDR1 and CDR2 are SNHLY and FYNNEI. The study ran its PCR with 60 Vbeta and 13 Jbeta primers. Sequenced by immunoSEQ multiplex PCR; TCRdb stores in-frame clones only, minus some. Of fewer than 200,000 clones in the sample, about 76% were seen once. The chain uses TRBV2 and TRBJ2-7; D is perhaps TRBD1 (6 bases). This clonotype was obtained from a male donor in good health and CMV-seropositive. The sequencing sample was made of PBMCs. CDR3 in DNA: TGTGCCAGCAGTGGACAGGCCCTCTACGAGCAGTACTTC. It yields the protein CASSGQALYEQYF.